Shown below are 25 T cell receptor beta chains from a single sample sequenced in a study of cytomegalovirus exposure and HLA in healthy donors. Profiling relied on immunoSEQ multiplex PCR, and the TCRdb table lists in-frame clones only, not all of them. The repertoire holds some 77,000 clones, with roughly 94% as singletons. The source material was PBMCs. All receptors derive from a man younger than 35 in good health and CMV-seropositive.

The chain is built from TRBV11-2 and TRBJ1-1; tentative D call: TRBD1 (5 bases). This CDR3 has 17 residues. Trimming took 1 base from V and 3 from J, leaving 18 bases between them. CDR1 and CDR2 (germline): SGHAT, FQNNGV. The CDR3 here is CASSLVGGKSSDTEAFF. DNA of the CDR3: TGTGCCAGCAGCTTAGTGGGGGGTAAGTCATCGGACACTGAAGCTTTCTTT. Together with reference TRBV11-2 and TRBJ1-1, the CDR3 gives the full variable domain: EAGVAQSPRYKIIEKRQSVAFWCNPISGHATLYWYQQILGQGPKLLIQFQNNGVVDDSQLPKDRFSAERLKGVDSTLKIQPAKLEDSAVYLCASSLVGGKSSDTEAFFGQGTRLTVV.

This clone was seen once. The chain joins TRBV5-1 to TRBJ2-7; 8 bases are a match to TRBD1. The germline CDR1 and CDR2 sequences are SGHRS and YFSETQ. J was trimmed by 3 bases and V by 4 bases; bases with no gene match: 6. The CDR3 extends over 14 amino acids. CDR3 amino acids: CASSQGTGIYEQYF. The CDR3 coding sequence is TGCGCCAGCAGCCAGGGGACAGGAATCTACGAGCAGTACTTC.

The rearrangement joins TRBV2 to TRBJ2-5, with a weak D call TRBD2 (5 bases). Trimming left V 4 bases short and J 4 bases short, with 13 bases between. The CDR3 runs 14 residues. Germline V lookup: CDR1 SNHLY, CDR2 FYNNEI. The CDR3 sequence: CASSVTRVGETQYF. The CDR3 nucleotides are TGTGCCAGCAGTGTGACGCGGGTTGGAGAGACCCAGTACTTC.

This clone came up once. The rearrangement uses TRBV5-1 and TRBJ2-3, with D maybe TRBD1 (6 bases). CDR1 is SGHRS and CDR2 is YFSETQ in the germline V gene. This CDR3 is 13 amino acids long. V was cut by 5 bases and J by 6 bases, with 13 bases left in between. The DNA for the CDR3 is TGCGCCAGCAGTTCCGGGACAACCGATACGCAGTATTTT. Amino acid sequence: CASSSGTTDTQYF.

Worth noting for this clone: The limits of the CDR3 on the DNA are not certain, so only TCRdb's listed CDR3 is given. Here the CDR3 reads CASSSGQGVAEAFF. The chain couples TRBV28 to TRBJ1-1; the table's D call, TRBD1, has no DNA check behind it. The CDR3 is made up of 14 amino acids, end residues included. The germline V gene has CDR1 MDHEN and CDR2 SYDVKM.

The chain has TRBV6-6 and TRBJ2-2; possible D gene TRBD2, 5 bases. The germline gives CDR1 MNHNY, CDR2 SVGAGI (reference sequence). V lost 4 bases and J 9 bases, leaving 12 bases between the germline ends. The CDR3 length is 13 residues. The CDR3 DNA reads TGTGCCAGCAGTTCCGGGGAAAGTCGGGAGCTGTTTTTT. Its translation: CASSSGESRELFF.

The chain joins TRBV30 to TRBJ2-4; tentative D call: TRBD2 (5 bases). The V gene's germline CDR1 is GTSNPN and CDR2 SVGIG (reference sequence). This CDR3 is built from 13 residues. Trimming left V 5 bases short and J 0 bases short, with 8 bases between. CDR3 loop: CAWEGAAKNIQYF. The CDR3 coding sequence is TGTGCCTGGGAGGGCGCAGCCAAAAACATTCAGTACTTC.

The chain couples TRBV4-1 to TRBJ1-5, with unresolved D. The CDR3 is made up of 16 amino acids. From germline, CDR1 is MGHRA and CDR2 YSYEKL. Trimming took off 3 bases at V and 0 bases at J, with 12 bases between the two ends. The CDR3 protein is CASSQRYRDSNQPQHF. In DNA, the CDR3 is TGCGCCAGCAGCCAGAGATACAGAGATAGCAATCAGCCCCAGCATTTT.

A few counts support this clone. This chain connects TRBV6-4 to TRBJ2-2; perhaps TRBD1 as D (6 bases). Germline V gene sequence: CDR1 MRHNA, CDR2 SNTAGT. CDR3 size: 15 residues. V was pared by 2 bases and J by 6 bases, with 13 bases between. The CDR3 spells CASSDAGQRAGELFF. CDR3 in DNA: TGTGCCAGCAGTGACGCAGGACAGCGCGCCGGGGAGCTGTTTTTT.

The CDR3 loop is CASSLTGGTYNEQFF. CDR3 in DNA: TGTGCCAGCAGCTTAACGGGAGGGACCTACAATGAGCAGTTCTTC. The rearrangement uses TRBV7-8 and TRBJ2-1; 8 bases line up with TRBD2. Per the germline V gene, CDR1 is SGHVS and CDR2 is FQNEAQ. The CDR3 runs to 15 residues. The junction had 2 bases not matched to a gene; V was cut back by 2 bases and J by 2 bases.

The chain recombines TRBV9 with TRBJ2-3, with 13 bases lining up with TRBD2. With V trimmed by 4 bases and J by 4 bases, 9 bases remained unmatched. Germline V CDR1 and CDR2: SGDLS, YYNGEE. This CDR3 is 17 amino acids long. The CDR3 region has the DNA TGTGCCAGCAGCCCAAGGCCCGGGACTAGCGGGGCAGATACGCAGTATTTT. Its protein product is CASSPRPGTSGADTQYF.

J is TRBJ1-1 and V is TRBV7-9, with TRBD1 as a possible D gene (6 bases). V lost 6 bases and J 3 bases, leaving 8 bases between the germline ends. This CDR3 has 12 amino acids. Germline-derived CDR1 and CDR2 are SEHNR and FQNEAQ (reference sequence). The CDR3 DNA reads TGTGCCAGCAGATCAGGGGACACTGAAGCTTTCTTT. This codes for CASRSGDTEAFF.

The rearrangement uses TRBV6-5 and TRBJ1-1; a weak D match, TRBD1 (6 bases). The CDR3 sequence is 14 residues long. The V end was cut by 8 bases, the J end by 2 bases, with 15 bases between. Germline loops: CDR1 MNHEY, CDR2 SVGAGI. The CDR3 is CASVSGARNTEAFF. CDR3 sequence (DNA): TGTGCCAGCGTTTCAGGGGCGAGAAACACTGAAGCTTTCTTT.

The gene calls are TRBV7-2 and TRBJ2-3, with 12 nucleotides matching TRBD2. The CDR3 consists of 15 residues. V lost 5 bases to trimming and J lost 6 bases; unmatched junction nucleotides: 6. The germline V gene has CDR1 SGHTA and CDR2 FQGNSA. This CDR3 is CASSPTSGRYDTQYF. In DNA, the CDR3 is TGTGCCAGCAGCCCTACTAGCGGGAGGTACGATACGCAGTATTTT.

The V call is TRBV5-1, the J call TRBJ1-3; D gene unclear. V lost 3 bases and J lost 3, with 7 bases in between. Germline CDR1 SGHRS, CDR2 YFSETQ. This CDR3 comprises 13 residues. CDR3 residues: CASSSGGGNTIYF. CDR3 bases: TGCGCCAGCAGCTCAGGAGGTGGAAACACCATATATTTT.

The chain employs TRBV5-1 and TRBJ2-7; the D gene is possibly TRBD2 (5 bases). V lost 7 bases and J 2 bases, leaving 13 bases between the germline ends. Germline V lookup: CDR1 SGHRS, CDR2 YFSETQ. The CDR3 sequence is 13 residues long. The CDR3 reads CASGSGVTYEQYF. Written as DNA, the CDR3 is TGCGCCAGCGGATCCGGGGTTACCTACGAGCAGTACTTC. The entire variable domain, with the rest obtained from reference TRBV5-1 and TRBJ2-7, is as follows: KAGVTQTPRYLIKTRGQQVTLSCSPISGHRSVSWYQQTPGQGLQFLFEYFSETQRNKGNFPGRFSGRQFSNSRSEMNVSTLELGDSALYLCASGSGVTYEQYFGPGTRLTVT.

V usage is TRBV9 and J usage is TRBJ2-7, with 12 nucleotides matching TRBD2. The length of the CDR3 is 15 residues. V was pared by 0 bases and J by 2 bases, with 0 bases of the junction left unmatched. Per germline, CDR1 SGDLS and CDR2 YYNGEE. CDR3 in DNA: TGTGCCAGCAGCGTAGCTAGCGGGAGGGCCTACGAGCAGTACTTC. Its translation: CASSVASGRAYEQYF.

This chain links TRBV5-6 with TRBJ2-2; D unclear. The V and J ends lost 4 bases and 3 bases respectively, with 7 bases between them. The germline V gene has CDR1 SGHDT and CDR2 YYEEEE. CDR3 length: 13 residues. The CDR3 reads CASSRVHTGELFF. As DNA, the CDR3 is TGTGCCAGCAGCCGTGTTCACACCGGGGAGCTGTTTTTT.

The V call is TRBV6-6, the J call TRBJ2-6; D remains ambiguous. The CDR3 runs 16 residues. From germline, CDR1 is MNHNY and CDR2 SVGAGI (reference sequence). The germline V and J ends were trimmed by 0 bases and 0 bases, with 6 bases remaining between them. The CDR3 sequence is CASSYSVISGANVLTF. The CDR3 DNA sequence: TGTGCCAGCAGTTACTCTGTCATCTCTGGGGCCAACGTCCTGACTTTC.

This clone was counted a few times. The chain carries TRBV6-5 and TRBJ1-1; TRBD1 matches 7 bases. Germline lookup yields CDR1 MNHEY and CDR2 SVGAGI. With 3 bases clipped from V and 4 bases from J, the junction kept 8 bases outside the gene matches. The CDR3 is 15 residues long. The chain's CDR3 is CASSYTGVSSTEAFF. The DNA for the CDR3 is TGTGCCAGCAGTTATACAGGGGTTTCGAGCACTGAAGCTTTCTTT.

This sequence joins TRBV12-5 and TRBJ2-2, with TRBD2 matching 7 bases. The CDR3 has 16 residues. The germline V gene has CDR1 LGHNT and CDR2 FRNRAP. Unmatched junction bases numbered 11, after V lost 7 bases and J lost 3 bases. The DNA of the CDR3 is TGTGCTAGTGCCTACCGGCAGGCGGGGGACACCGGGGAGCTGTTTTTT. As protein: CASAYRQAGDTGELFF.

The chain joins TRBV7-7 to TRBJ2-1; D remains unclear. V lost 0 bases, J lost 1 base, and 7 bases lay in between. In germline, CDR1 is SSHAT, CDR2 FNYEAQ (reference sequence). The CDR3 spans 15 residues. The CDR3: CASSLAPGSYNEQFF. In DNA, the CDR3 is TGTGCCAGCAGCTTAGCGCCGGGTTCCTACAATGAGCAGTTCTTC.

The chain employs TRBV5-6 and TRBJ1-2; D unclear. The germline gives CDR1 SGHDT, CDR2 YYEEEE. CDR3 length: 15 amino acids. The V gene lost 2 bases and the J gene lost 6 bases, with 17 bases spanning the gap. CDR3 in amino acids: CASSFEGFSRDGYTF. In DNA form, the CDR3 reads TGTGCCAGCAGCTTTGAGGGATTCTCGAGGGATGGCTACACCTTC.

The chain employs TRBV4-1 and TRBJ1-1, with unresolved D. CDR1 and CDR2 from the germline V gene are MGHRA and YSYEKL. Trimming took 4 bases from V and 2 from J, leaving 14 bases between them. The length of the CDR3 is 15 residues. CDR3 sequence (DNA): TGCGCCAGCAGCCTGGGCAGAGACACCAACACTGAAGCTTTCTTT. Protein sequence: CASSLGRDTNTEAFF.

V usage is TRBV9 and J usage is TRBJ2-1; D ambiguous. V shed 3 bases and J shed 2 bases, with 15 bases lying between them. Germline V gives CDR1 SGDLS, CDR2 YYNGEE. The CDR3 is 16 amino acids. The CDR3 coding sequence is TGTGCCAGCAGCGCGAGAGAGCGCTCCACCTACAATGAGCAGTTCTTC. It codes for CASSARERSTYNEQFF. The full variable domain, with the rest looked up from reference TRBV9 and TRBJ2-1, is DSGVTQTPKHLITATGQRVTLRCSPRSGDLSVYWYQQSLDQGLQFLIQYYNGEERAKGNILERFSAQQFPDLHSELNLSSLELGDSALYFCASSARERSTYNEQFFGPGTRLTVL.